These T cell receptor beta chains were read from a single sample in a study of blood T cell repertoires in COVID-19. Produced via immunoSEQ multiplex PCR; TCRdb's table is partial and in-frame only. The sample gives over 120,000 clones, around 81% of which show up once; more than 6.5% is in the top ten. Sequenced input: peripheral blood. The source is a human donor in a cohort sampled during active COVID-19. CDR3s include the opening cysteine and the closing phenylalanine or tryptophan. The order of the fields is D gene, clone size, J gene, V gene, CDR3 DNA, CDR3 protein. A D gene is named only where the DNA matches it firmly. Not every row has a clone size; where given, it reads once, few, many or a size class.

D: -
size: few
J: TRBJ2-3
V: TRBV7-3
DNA: TGTGCCAGCAGCCTGGGACTCCACACAGATACGCAGTATTTT
CDR3: CASSLGLHTDTQYF

D: TRBD1
size: -
J: TRBJ1-2
V: TRBV28
DNA: TGTGCCAGCAGTCCCCCTTTGATGGGACAGGGGGCGATGGGCTACACCTTC
CDR3: CASSPPLMGQGAMGYTF

D: TRBD2
size: once
J: TRBJ2-1
V: TRBV7-6
DNA: TGTGCCAGCAGCCCTAGGACTAGCGGAGCGCCGGGCGATGAGCAGTTCTTC
CDR3: CASSPRTSGAPGDEQFF

D: -
size: -
J: TRBJ1-5
V: TRBV2
DNA: TGTGCCAGCAGTCGAACGGAGCAGCCCCAGCATTTT
CDR3: CASSRTEQPQHF

D: -
size: -
J: TRBJ2-5
V: TRBV21-1
DNA: TGTGCCGGAACAGGGGTCGAGACCCAGTACTTC
CDR3: CAGTGVETQYF

D: TRBD1
size: -
J: TRBJ1-5
V: TRBV19
DNA: TGTGCCAGCACCGGACAGGGAAGTCAGCCCCAGCATTTT
CDR3: CASTGQGSQPQHF

D: -
size: once
J: TRBJ2-7
V: TRBV6-2/TRBV6-3
DNA: TGTGCCAGCAGTTACTCGCTTTCCCGGGGAGAAAACTACGAGCAGTACTTC
CDR3: CASSYSLSRGENYEQYF

D: TRBD2
size: -
J: TRBJ2-7
V: TRBV5-4
DNA: TGTGCCAGCAGCTTGGGGACTAGCGACTCCTACGAGCAGTACTTC
CDR3: CASSLGTSDSYEQYF

D: -
size: -
J: TRBJ1-2
V: TRBV14
DNA: TGTGCCAGCAGCCAAACAGGGTATGGCTACACCTTC
CDR3: CASSQTGYGYTF

D: TRBD2
size: -
J: TRBJ2-2
V: TRBV5-6
DNA: TGTGCCAGCAGCTCATTGCGGGGGGCGGACACCGGGGAGCTGTTTTTT
CDR3: CASSSLRGADTGELFF

D: TRBD1
size: once
J: TRBJ2-1
V: TRBV15
DNA: TGTGCCACCAGCGGAAGACAGGGGGCTTGGGACAATGAGCAGTTCTTC
CDR3: CATSGRQGAWDNEQFF

D: TRBD1
size: -
J: TRBJ1-1
V: TRBV18
DNA: TGTGCCAGCTCACCACCGAATTTGGCAGGGGGCCCTGAAGCTTTCTTT
CDR3: CASSPPNLAGGPEAFF

D: -
size: -
J: TRBJ2-1
V: TRBV7-3
DNA: TGTGCCAGCAGCTTATCCTTTGCGGGGGAGCAGTTCTTC
CDR3: CASSLSFAGEQFF

D: TRBD1
size: -
J: TRBJ1-1
V: TRBV6-1
DNA: TGTGCCAGCAGTGAAGGACAGGGGAGGGAGAACACTGAAGCTTTCTTT
CDR3: CASSEGQGRENTEAFF

D: -
size: -
J: TRBJ2-7
V: TRBV28
DNA: TGTGCCAGCACTGGCACCCCTTACGAGCAGTACTTC
CDR3: CASTGTPYEQYF

D: -
size: few
J: TRBJ2-7
V: TRBV9
DNA: TGTGCCAGCAGCTCTACCTCGCTCTCGGAGCAGTACTTC
CDR3: CASSSTSLSEQYF

D: -
size: -
J: TRBJ2-1
V: TRBV20-1
DNA: TGCAGTGCTCACTCCAATGAGCAGTTCTTC
CDR3: CSAHSNEQFF

D: TRBD1
size: -
J: TRBJ1-6
V: TRBV28
DNA: TGTGCCAGCAGTTCGGGACAGGGAAATTCACCCCTCCACTTT
CDR3: CASSSGQGNSPLHF

D: -
size: -
J: TRBJ1-2
V: TRBV4-3
DNA: TGCGCCAGCAGCCAACAGCCAGACAGTAACTATGGCTACACCTTC
CDR3: CASSQQPDSNYGYTF

D: -
size: -
J: TRBJ1-5
V: TRBV30
DNA: TGTGCCTGGAGTGTATGGGCACATCAGCCCCAGCATTTT
CDR3: CAWSVWAHQPQHF

D: TRBD1
size: -
J: TRBJ2-7
V: TRBV18
DNA: TGTGCCAGCTCACCTGGGACAGGCTCCTACGAGCAGTACTTC
CDR3: CASSPGTGSYEQYF

D: TRBD2
size: few
J: TRBJ2-7
V: TRBV7-8
DNA: TGTGCCAGCAGCTACGGACTAGGCTACGAGCAGTACTTC
CDR3: CASSYGLGYEQYF

D: -
size: once
J: TRBJ1-6
V: TRBV27
DNA: TGTGCCAGCAGTTCCGACCGGCGGTCACCCCTCCACTTT
CDR3: CASSSDRRSPLHF

D: TRBD1
size: -
J: TRBJ1-2
V: TRBV28
DNA: TGTGCCAGCAGTTTAATGGACAGGGCCTATGGCTACACCTTC
CDR3: CASSLMDRAYGYTF

D: TRBD1
size: -
J: TRBJ1-4
V: TRBV27
DNA: TGTGCCAGCAAGGCAGGGGGTGCAACTAATGAAAAACTGTTTTTT
CDR3: CASKAGGATNEKLFF

D: TRBD1
size: few
J: TRBJ2-7
V: TRBV27
DNA: TGTGCCAGCAGTACCCGGACAGGGATTTACTACGAGCAGTACTTC
CDR3: CASSTRTGIYYEQYF

D: TRBD1
size: few
J: TRBJ1-1
V: TRBV4-2
DNA: TGTGCCAGCAGCAACAGGGGACAGGGTAACACTGAAGCTTTCTTT
CDR3: CASSNRGQGNTEAFF

D: TRBD1
size: -
J: TRBJ2-7
V: TRBV6-5
DNA: TGTGCCAGCAGATTGAACCGGGACAGATACTACGAGCAGTACTTC
CDR3: CASRLNRDRYYEQYF

D: TRBD1
size: once
J: TRBJ2-1
V: TRBV7-8
DNA: TGTGCCAGCAGCTTTCGACAGGGGGCATACAATGAGCAGTTCTTC
CDR3: CASSFRQGAYNEQFF

D: TRBD2
size: -
J: TRBJ2-1
V: TRBV7-3
DNA: TGTGCCAGCAGCTCGGGACTAGTTCCGCATGAGCAGTTCTTC
CDR3: CASSSGLVPHEQFF

D: -
size: -
J: TRBJ2-7
V: TRBV19
DNA: TGTGCCAGTAGTATAGATGGGGCCCGAGTTGGCGAGCAGTACTTC
CDR3: CASSIDGARVGEQYF

D: TRBD1
size: -
J: TRBJ1-2
V: TRBV10-3
DNA: TGTGCCATCAGTGAGTCGGGTGGACAGGGGACCTACACCTTC
CDR3: CAISESGGQGTYTF

D: TRBD1
size: -
J: TRBJ2-7
V: TRBV4-3
DNA: TGCGCCAGCAGCCCCGGACAGGGAACCTACGAGCAGTACTTC
CDR3: CASSPGQGTYEQYF

D: -
size: -
J: TRBJ2-7
V: TRBV5-4
DNA: TGTGCCAGCAGCCCCACGGTCGCCAGGGCCTACGAGCAGTACTTC
CDR3: CASSPTVARAYEQYF

D: TRBD1
size: -
J: TRBJ2-7
V: TRBV3-1/TRBV3-2
DNA: TGTGCCAGCAGCCAAGAATGGGACAGGGGCCACGAGCAGTACTTC
CDR3: CASSQEWDRGHEQYF

D: TRBD2
size: -
J: TRBJ2-2
V: TRBV6-5
DNA: TGTGCCAGCAGTTATTCAGCGGGGGCGGGCACCGGGGAGCTGTTTTTT
CDR3: CASSYSAGAGTGELFF

D: -
size: -
J: TRBJ2-1
V: TRBV18
DNA: TGTGCCAGCTCGGAGGGGACTCCTAATGAGCAGTTCTTC
CDR3: CASSEGTPNEQFF

D: TRBD1
size: -
J: TRBJ2-3
V: TRBV7-9
DNA: TGTGCCAGCAGCTTTAACAGGGGGGCGAGCACAGATACGCAGTATTTT
CDR3: CASSFNRGASTDTQYF

D: TRBD1
size: -
J: TRBJ2-3
V: TRBV5-4
DNA: TGTGCCAGCAGCTCGGGGGACAGGGGGAACACAGATACGCAGTATTTT
CDR3: CASSSGDRGNTDTQYF

D: TRBD2
size: -
J: TRBJ2-3
V: TRBV5-1
DNA: TGCGCCCGCAGCTTGATGCGGCCCGCGGGGGGGGGAGATACGCAGTATTTT
CDR3: CARSLMRPAGGGDTQYF

D: TRBD1
size: once
J: TRBJ1-1
V: TRBV27
DNA: TGTGCCAGCAGTCACGACAGGGCTGGGAACACTGAAGCTTTCTTT
CDR3: CASSHDRAGNTEAFF

D: -
size: few
J: TRBJ1-6
V: TRBV7-8
DNA: TGTGCCAGCAGCTTAGACGACAGCCTGTACCCCCTCCACTTT
CDR3: CASSLDDSLYPLHF

D: -
size: -
J: TRBJ2-2
V: TRBV4-3
DNA: TGCGCCAGCAGCCAAGATCATTTTACTAGCAACACCGGGGAGCTGTTTTTT
CDR3: CASSQDHFTSNTGELFF

D: -
size: -
J: TRBJ2-1
V: TRBV4-3
DNA: TGCGCCAGCAGCCAAGCGGGGGAGAGCTCCTACAATGAGCAGTTCTTC
CDR3: CASSQAGESSYNEQFF

D: -
size: -
J: TRBJ2-2
V: TRBV7-9
DNA: TGTGCCAGCAGCTTGCGACAGTATAACACCGGGGAGCTGTTTTTT
CDR3: CASSLRQYNTGELFF

D: -
size: few
J: TRBJ2-3
V: TRBV18
DNA: TGTGCCAGCTCCCCGAACAGGGCAGATACGCAGTATTTT
CDR3: CASSPNRADTQYF

D: -
size: -
J: TRBJ2-1
V: TRBV19
DNA: TGTGCCAGTAAGGCAGGGGCCGACTCCTACAATGAGCAGTTCTTC
CDR3: CASKAGADSYNEQFF

D: -
size: -
J: TRBJ2-2
V: TRBV19
DNA: TGTGCCAGTAGCTCGCAGGGATACACCGGGGAGCTGTTTTTT
CDR3: CASSSQGYTGELFF

D: TRBD2
size: -
J: TRBJ2-3
V: TRBV24-1
DNA: TGTGCCACCAGCACACCATTAGCGGGAGAGGCAGATACGCAGTATTTT
CDR3: CATSTPLAGEADTQYF

D: -
size: -
J: TRBJ2-3
V: TRBV18
DNA: TGTGCCAGCTCACCAAAGAGAGACAGGTCTAGCACAGATACGCAGTATTTT
CDR3: CASSPKRDRSSTDTQYF

D: -
size: -
J: TRBJ2-7
V: TRBV7-2
DNA: TGTGCCAGCAGCCCGAGGACAACCCTCGAGCAGTACTTC
CDR3: CASSPRTTLEQYF

D: -
size: -
J: TRBJ2-7
V: TRBV28
DNA: TGTGCCAGCAGTTTAAGGCCAGGGACCTACGAGCAGTACTTC
CDR3: CASSLRPGTYEQYF

D: -
size: -
J: TRBJ1-2
V: TRBV28
DNA: TGTGCCGTAGGGCCGGGGGTCTTGGGCTATGGCTACACCTTC
CDR3: CAVGPGVLGYGYTF

D: TRBD1
size: -
J: TRBJ1-2
V: TRBV6-2/TRBV6-3
DNA: TGTGCCAGCAGTGACCCGGGACAGAGGAACTATGGCTACACCTTC
CDR3: CASSDPGQRNYGYTF

D: TRBD2
size: -
J: TRBJ2-3
V: TRBV18
DNA: TGTGCCAGCTCACCGGCCGGGACTATGGAGTATTTT
CDR3: CASSPAGTMEYF

D: TRBD2
size: -
J: TRBJ2-7
V: TRBV6-2/TRBV6-3
DNA: TGTGCCAGCAGTACGCTAGCGGGAGTCGGCGAGCAGTACTTC
CDR3: CASSTLAGVGEQYF

D: -
size: -
J: TRBJ2-6
V: TRBV4-2
DNA: TGTGCCAGCAGCCAAGATCACAACTCTGGGGCCAACGTCCTGACTTTC
CDR3: CASSQDHNSGANVLTF

D: TRBD1
size: -
J: TRBJ2-7
V: TRBV6-2/TRBV6-3
DNA: TGTGCCAGCAGTTACCCCTCCGGGACAGTTTTTTACGAGCAGTACTTC
CDR3: CASSYPSGTVFYEQYF

D: TRBD2
size: -
J: TRBJ2-7
V: TRBV7-3
DNA: TGTGCCAGCAGCCCGGGGGGGAGAACCGAGCAGTACTTC
CDR3: CASSPGGRTEQYF